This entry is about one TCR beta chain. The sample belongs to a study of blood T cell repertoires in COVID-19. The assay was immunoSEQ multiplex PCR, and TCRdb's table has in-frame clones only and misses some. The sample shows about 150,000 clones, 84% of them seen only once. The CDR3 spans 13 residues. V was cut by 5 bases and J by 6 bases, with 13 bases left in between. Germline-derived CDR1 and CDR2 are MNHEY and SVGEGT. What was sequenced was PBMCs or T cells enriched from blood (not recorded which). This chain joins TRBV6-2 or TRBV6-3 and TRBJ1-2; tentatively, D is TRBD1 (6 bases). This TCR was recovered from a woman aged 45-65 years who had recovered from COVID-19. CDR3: CASSAQGIHGYTF. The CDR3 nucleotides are TGTGCCAGCAGTGCTCAGGGGATTCATGGCTACACCTTC.